This TCR beta chain was captured by sequencing in a study of cytomegalovirus exposure and HLA in healthy donors. Overall study context: Ancestry clustering placed around four fifths of some 400 genotyped donors in the Caucasian-associated cluster.

As regards this clone: Its specificity is not known.

The CDR3 contains 14 residues. CDR1 MGHRA and CDR2 YSYEKL come from the germline V gene. In the PCR, 60 Vbeta and 13 Jbeta primers were used. The table came from immunoSEQ multiplex PCR; TCRdb's copy has only in-frame clones and leaves some out. The profile shows about 93,000 clones, about 80% of them singletons. General study points: Sequencing depth roughly uniform across donors was assumed in presence/absence analyses.

This chain joins TRBV4-1 and TRBJ2-5; D is undetermined. The J call is in doubt because the DNA end fits TRBJ2-7 better. Sequencing was carried out using PBMCs. The receptor's source is a man aged 30 to 39 in good health and CMV-seronegative. The CDR3 protein is CASSQDPRTYEQYF. The CDR3 region has the DNA TGCGCCAGCAGCCAAGATCCCCGCACCTACGAGCAGTACTTC.